This T cell receptor (beta chain) was observed in a study of T cell responses to AZD1222 COVID-19 vaccine. As for this clone: Antigen specificity is unknown.

Points from the study as a whole: Recipients of AZD1222 seropositive at baseline numbered only 5 or 6. Donors were chiefly white British, with a greater number of females, and clonal diversity was perhaps underestimated. Dominant at 160-218 and 743-854, vaccine-associated CD4 TCRs also spanned spike.

Clones were sequenced by immunoSEQ multiplex PCR, and TCRdb holds only the in-frame ones, with some missing. The table shows fewer than 110,000 clones, with around nine tenths occurring only once. CDR1 is LNHDA and CDR2 is SQIVND in the germline V gene (reference sequence). V gave up 3 bases and J gave up 2 bases, with 11 bases separating them. The CDR3 totals 16 residues. The V call is TRBV19, the J call TRBJ1-6; D not certain. This specimen was peripheral blood, taken on day 0 of AZD1222 vaccination. The TCR sequence derives from an adult in good health. The CDR3 region has the DNA TGTGCCAGTAGTATGTCAAGGAGGGCCTATAATTCACCCCTCCACTTT. Encoded protein: CASSMSRRAYNSPLHF.